This paragraph covers one T cell receptor beta chain sequence. Antigen: not known. The authors isolated at least 6 million PBMCs per sample. Total RNA was isolated from each sample in quantities of at least 5.5 micrograms. This sample stems from a study of blood T cells in healthy people across ages. V shed 4 bases, J shed 11 bases, and the junction held 8 bases outside the gene matches. This CDR3 is built from 13 residues. The germline gives CDR1 SGHRS, CDR2 YFSETQ. Overall study results and limits: CMV status of donors was not determined, possibly confounding expanded clonotype changes. Long-lived donors carried more naive CD4+ cells and greater diversity than aged donors.

Sample-barcoded 5' priming and a J-beta primer mix drove a second PCR of roughly 7 to 11 cycles. TCRdb itself ran the 5' RACE reads through MiXCR, one entry per CDR3 protein. The data contain roughly 800,000 distinct CDR3 sequences, approximately 53% of them singletons. Source material: blood. The J gene is TRBJ1-4, the V gene TRBV5-1; TRBD1 matches 7 bases. This TCR derives from an elderly man in good health. CDR3 loop: CASSPGQLQKLFF. The CDR3 DNA reads as TGCGCCAGCAGCCCGGGACAGCTCCAGAAACTGTTTTTT.